This note documents a single TCR beta chain sequence. Its antigen is unidentified. This record comes from a study of Tregs in tolerant kidney transplant recipients. General observations from the study: No direct test of biological reproducibility was done here. The most relevant donor-specific Treg TCRbeta repertoire apparently came from expansion with activated donor B cells.

Libraries were prepared by immunoSEQ multiplex PCR; TCRdb keeps only in-frame clonotypes and omits some of them. The sample shows about 240,000 clones, around 81% of them seen only once. V was cut by 3 bases and J by 0 bases, with 12 bases left in between. The CDR3 runs to 15 residues. CDR1 is GTSNPN, CDR2 SVGIG, per germline (reference sequence). Thawed PBMCs were FACS-sorted into unstimulated CD4+CD25+CD127- regulatory T cells, CD4+CD25- non-regulatory cells, CD4 and CD8 cells. The sample was CD4+ T cells from blood. The sequence derives from a human donor in good health. The chain links TRBV30 to TRBJ1-3, with D unresolved. Here the CDR3 reads CAWRVQTYSGNTIYF. The CDR3, as DNA: TGTGCCTGGAGAGTTCAGACGTACTCTGGAAACACCATATATTTT.